These 17 T cell receptor beta chains were sequenced from one sample in a study. Here immunoSEQ multiplex PCR was the method, and the copy in TCRdb shows in-frame clones only, minus some. The sample carries tens of thousands of clones, over 85% recorded once. The sequencing input was PBMCs. Source of these receptors: a man between 35 and 55 years old with rheumatoid arthritis.

V and J are TRBV3-1 (or the pseudogene TRBV3-2) and TRBJ2-5; TRBD2 matches at 13 bases. This CDR3 has 16 amino acids. Germline CDR1 and CDR2: LGHDT and YNNKEL (reference sequence). V was pared by 4 bases and J by 3 bases, with 5 bases of the junction left unmatched. The CDR3, as DNA: TGTGCCAGCAGCCTTCGGACTAGCGGGAGCAAAGAGACCCAGTACTTC. Protein sequence: CASSLRTSGSKETQYF.

This clone was seen a single time. V is TRBV4-3 and J is TRBJ2-7; D is perhaps TRBD1 or TRBD2 (5 bases each). The CDR3 covers 14 residues. CDR1 and CDR2 from the germline V gene are LGHNA and YSLEER. Trimming stripped 5 bases from V and 2 bases from J, with 13 bases between. The CDR3 spells CASSKGSGTYEQYF. Written as DNA, the CDR3 is TGCGCCAGCAGCAAGGGGTCGGGGACCTACGAGCAGTACTTC.

This chain connects TRBV5-1 to TRBJ2-7; D gene uncertain. The CDR3 sequence is 14 residues long. Deletions cut 3 bases from V and 3 bases from J, with 13 bases between. In germline, CDR1 is SGHRS, CDR2 YFSETQ. The CDR3 protein is CASSSGPSGYEQYF. The DNA of the CDR3 is TGCGCCAGCAGCTCCGGGCCCAGTGGCTACGAGCAGTACTTC.

The chain joins TRBV6-4 to TRBJ2-2; D gene ambiguous. The V end was cut by 4 bases, the J end by 3 bases, with 6 bases between. Germline loops: CDR1 MRHNA, CDR2 SNTAGT. The length of the CDR3 is 13 residues. Written as DNA, the CDR3 is TGTGCCAGCAGTGGGTCGGACACCGGGGAGCTGTTTTTT. This translates into CASSGSDTGELFF.

V usage is TRBV19 and J usage is TRBJ1-1, with TRBD1 as a possible D gene (5 bases). Germline CDR1 and CDR2: LNHDA and SQIVND (reference sequence). CDR3 length: 14 residues. Between the trimmed V and J ends, which lost 1 base and 0 bases, there was a span of 6 bases. The CDR3 spells CASSIGGMNTEAFF. DNA of the CDR3: TGTGCCAGTAGTATAGGGGGGATGAACACTGAAGCTTTCTTT.

V and J are TRBV5-1 and TRBJ2-7; 8 nucleotides agree with TRBD1. Germline V lookup: CDR1 SGHRS, CDR2 YFSETQ. The CDR3 contains 14 residues. Germline trimming cut 5 bases from V and 0 bases from J; bases unmatched to any gene: 4. The CDR3 region has the DNA TGCGCCAGCAGTTCGGACAGGGACTCCTACGAGCAGTACTTC. Protein sequence: CASSSDRDSYEQYF.

This chain connects TRBV15 to TRBJ1-2; no clear D. Germline loops: CDR1 LNHNV, CDR2 YYDKDF (reference sequence). This CDR3 has 15 residues. V gave up 1 base and J gave up 3 bases, with 12 bases separating them. CDR3 bases: TGTGCCACCAGCAGAGGAGGTCTGGGATACTATGGCTACACCTTC. Protein product: CATSRGGLGYYGYTF.

V and J are TRBV28 and TRBJ2-7; D possibly corresponds to TRBD1 (7 bases). Germline CDR1 MDHEN, CDR2 SYDVKM. The V end was cut by 4 bases, the J end by 4 bases, with 23 bases between. This CDR3 is built from 17 residues. The CDR3 DNA follows: TGTGCCAGCAGTTCCAACCAGGCGGGACAGAGCTTGTACGAGCAGTACTTC. Its translation is CASSSNQAGQSLYEQYF.

This chain links TRBV5-6 with TRBJ1-6; D remains ambiguous. Trimming took off 2 bases at V and 9 bases at J, with 12 bases between the two ends. Germline V lookup: CDR1 SGHDT, CDR2 YYEEEE. The CDR3 is 14 amino acids. The CDR3 DNA reads as TGTGCCAGCAGCTTCAGCGTCGGAGTTTCACCCCTCCACTTT. Protein product: CASSFSVGVSPLHF.

The V call is TRBV29-1, the J call TRBJ1-3; D call uncertain. Trimming removed 7 bases at V and 0 bases at J, with 10 bases between. CDR1 is SQVTM and CDR2 is ANQGSEA in the germline V gene. This CDR3 contains 13 residues. The CDR3 region is CSAGDYSGNTIYF. CDR3 nucleotides: TGCAGCGCCGGGGATTACTCTGGAAACACCATATATTTT. Full variable domain (remainder filled in from reference TRBV29-1 and TRBJ1-3): SAVISQKPSRDICQRGTSLTIQCQVDSQVTMMFWYRQQPGQSLTLIATANQGSEATYESGFVIDKFPISRPNLTFSTLTVSNMSPEDSSIYLCSAGDYSGNTIYFGEGSWLTVV.

The chain uses TRBV5-1 and TRBJ1-2; TRBD1 might be the D (6 bases). V was cut by 4 bases and J by 8 bases, with 15 bases left in between. The CDR3 is 13 residues long. The germline V gene encodes CDR1 SGHRS and CDR2 YFSETQ. The CDR3 nucleotides read TGCGCCAGCAGCGCTGAACAGGGAATAGGCTACACCTTC. Residues: CASSAEQGIGYTF.

This chain links TRBV5-4 with TRBJ2-2; a possible D gene is TRBD1 (6 bases). The CDR3 runs 14 residues. The germline V gene has CDR1 SGHNT and CDR2 YYREEE (reference sequence). V was shortened by 4 bases and J by 1 base, with 8 bases between the two germline ends. CDR3 DNA: TGTGCCAGCAGCCGGGACAAGAACACCGGGGAGCTGTTTTTT. Its translation: CASSRDKNTGELFF. Using reference TRBV5-4 and TRBJ2-2 for the parts outside the CDR3, the full variable domain is ETGVTQSPTHLIKTRGQQVTLRCSSQSGHNTVSWYQQALGQGPQFIFQYYREEENGRGNFPPRFSGLQFPNYSSELNVNALELDDSALYLCASSRDKNTGELFFGEGSRLTVL.

The rearrangement links TRBV14 to TRBJ2-4; 9 positions match TRBD2. Germline assignment: CDR1 SGHDN and CDR2 FVKESK. This CDR3 has 20 amino acids. V dropped 2 bases and J dropped 0; count of bases not matched to a gene: 14. The CDR3 DNA is TGTGCCAGCAGCCAAAGCGGCGGGAGGGCCCACCGTTTAGCCAAAAACATTCAGTACTTC. Protein sequence: CASSQSGGRAHRLAKNIQYF.

This sequence joins TRBV6-2 or TRBV6-3 and TRBJ1-1; D remains ambiguous. Germline assignment: CDR1 MNHEY and CDR2 SVGEGT. Trimming cost V 2 bases and J 0 bases, with 4 bases left between them. This CDR3 spans 13 amino acids. The CDR3 region is CASSYPVNTEAFF. The CDR3 bases are TGTGCCAGCAGTTACCCGGTGAACACTGAAGCTTTCTTT.

V gene TRBV5-6 combines with J gene TRBJ1-2; 7 bases are shared with TRBD1. CDR3 length: 16 residues. Trimming removed 4 bases from V and 0 bases from J; junction bases left unmatched: 9. CDR1 and CDR2 from the germline V gene are SGHDT and YYEEEE. The chain's CDR3 is CASSKLTGASNYGYTF. As DNA, the CDR3 is TGTGCCAGCAGCAAACTAACAGGGGCTTCTAACTATGGCTACACCTTC.

The chain employs TRBV6-1 and TRBJ1-2; no clear D gene. The CDR3 extends over 16 amino acids. Germline CDR1 MNHNS, CDR2 SASEGT. The V gene lost 0 bases and the J gene lost 1 base, with 12 bases spanning the gap. The DNA for the CDR3 is TGTGCCAGCAGTGAAGCGAGATCCGGGAGTAACTATGGCTACACCTTC. It specifies CASSEARSGSNYGYTF.

DNA for the CDR3: TGTGCCAGCAGTTACTCGGCAAACTCTGAAAAACTGTTTTTT. Protein: CASSYSANSEKLFF. This chain connects TRBV6-5 to TRBJ1-4; D is undetermined. CDR1 and CDR2 (germline): MNHEY, SVGAGI. Trimming removed 0 bases at V and 7 bases at J, with 9 bases between. The CDR3 spans 14 residues.